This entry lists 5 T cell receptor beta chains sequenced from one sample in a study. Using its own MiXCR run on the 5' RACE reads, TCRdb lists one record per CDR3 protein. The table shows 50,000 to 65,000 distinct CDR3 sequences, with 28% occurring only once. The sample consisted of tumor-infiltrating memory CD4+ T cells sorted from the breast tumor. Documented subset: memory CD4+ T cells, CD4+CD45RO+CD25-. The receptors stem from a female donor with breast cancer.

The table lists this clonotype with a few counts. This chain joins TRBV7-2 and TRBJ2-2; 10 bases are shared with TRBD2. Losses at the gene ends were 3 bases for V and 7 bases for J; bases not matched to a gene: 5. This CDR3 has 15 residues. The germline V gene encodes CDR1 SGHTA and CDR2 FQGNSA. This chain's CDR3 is CASSFSGRTNGELFF. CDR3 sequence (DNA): TGTGCCAGCAGCTTTAGCGGGAGGACGAACGGGGAGCTGTTTTTT. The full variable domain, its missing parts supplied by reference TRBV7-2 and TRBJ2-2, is GAGVSQSPSNKVTEKGKDVELRCDPISGHTALYWYRQSLGQGLEFLIYFQGNSAPDKSGLPSDRFSAERTGGSVSTLTIQRTQQEDSAVYLCASSFSGRTNGELFFGEGSRLTVL.

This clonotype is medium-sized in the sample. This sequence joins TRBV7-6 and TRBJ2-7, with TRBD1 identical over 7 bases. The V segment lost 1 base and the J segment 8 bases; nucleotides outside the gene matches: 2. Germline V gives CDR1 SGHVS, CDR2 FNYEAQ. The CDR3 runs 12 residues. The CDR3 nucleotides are TGTGCCAGCAGCTTAGAGGGGGCAAAGCAGTACTTC. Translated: CASSLEGAKQYF.

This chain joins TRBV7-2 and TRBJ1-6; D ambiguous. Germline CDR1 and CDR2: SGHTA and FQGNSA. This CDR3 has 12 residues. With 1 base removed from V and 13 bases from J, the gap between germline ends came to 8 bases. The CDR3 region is CASSLGGPPLHF. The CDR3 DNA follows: TGTGCCAGCAGCTTAGGGGGTCCCCCCCTCCACTTT. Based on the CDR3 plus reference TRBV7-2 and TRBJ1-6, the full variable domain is GAGVSQSPSNKVTEKGKDVELRCDPISGHTALYWYRQSLGQGLEFLIYFQGNSAPDKSGLPSDRFSAERTGGSVSTLTIQRTQQEDSAVYLCASSLGGPPLHFGNGTRLTVT.

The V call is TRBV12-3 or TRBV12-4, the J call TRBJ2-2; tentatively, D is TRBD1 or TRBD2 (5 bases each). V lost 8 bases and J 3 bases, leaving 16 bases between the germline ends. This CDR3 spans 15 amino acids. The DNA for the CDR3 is TGTGCCAGCGGCGACCGGGGCCAATACACCGGGGAGCTGTTTTTT. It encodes CASGDRGQYTGELFF.

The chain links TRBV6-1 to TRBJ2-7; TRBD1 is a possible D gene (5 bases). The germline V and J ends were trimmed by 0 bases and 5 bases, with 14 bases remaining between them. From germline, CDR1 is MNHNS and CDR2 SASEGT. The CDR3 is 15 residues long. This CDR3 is CASSEAVQETHEQYF. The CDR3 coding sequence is TGTGCCAGCAGTGAAGCGGTACAGGAAACCCACGAGCAGTACTTC.